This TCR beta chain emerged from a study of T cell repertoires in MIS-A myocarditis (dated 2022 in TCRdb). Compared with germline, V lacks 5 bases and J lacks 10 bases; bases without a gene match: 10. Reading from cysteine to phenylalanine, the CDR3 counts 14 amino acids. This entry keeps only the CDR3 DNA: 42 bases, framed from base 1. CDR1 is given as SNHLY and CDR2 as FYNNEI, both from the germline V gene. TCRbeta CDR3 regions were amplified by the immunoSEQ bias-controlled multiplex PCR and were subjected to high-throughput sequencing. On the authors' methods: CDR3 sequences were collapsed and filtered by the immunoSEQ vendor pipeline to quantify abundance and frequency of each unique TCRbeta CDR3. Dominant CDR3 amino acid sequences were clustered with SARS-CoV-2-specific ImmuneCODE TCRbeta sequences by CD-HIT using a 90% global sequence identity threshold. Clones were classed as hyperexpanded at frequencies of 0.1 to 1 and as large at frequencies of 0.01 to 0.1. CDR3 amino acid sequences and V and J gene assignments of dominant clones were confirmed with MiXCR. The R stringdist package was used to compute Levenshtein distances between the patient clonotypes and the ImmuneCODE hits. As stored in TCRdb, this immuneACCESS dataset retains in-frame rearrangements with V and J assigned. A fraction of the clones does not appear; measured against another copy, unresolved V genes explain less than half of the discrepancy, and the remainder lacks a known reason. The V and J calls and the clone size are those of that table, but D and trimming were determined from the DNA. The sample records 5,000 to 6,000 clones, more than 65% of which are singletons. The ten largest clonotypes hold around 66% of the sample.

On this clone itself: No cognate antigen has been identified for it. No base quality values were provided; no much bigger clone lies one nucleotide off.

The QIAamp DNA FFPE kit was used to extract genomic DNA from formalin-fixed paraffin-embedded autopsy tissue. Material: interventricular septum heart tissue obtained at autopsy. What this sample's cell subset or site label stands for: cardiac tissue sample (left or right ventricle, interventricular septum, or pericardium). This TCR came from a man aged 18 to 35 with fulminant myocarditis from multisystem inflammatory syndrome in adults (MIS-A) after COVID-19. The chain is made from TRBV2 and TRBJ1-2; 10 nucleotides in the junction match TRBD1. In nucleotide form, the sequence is TGTGCCAGCAGTAAGGACAGGGGGAGGATAAACTACACCTTC. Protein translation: CASSKDRGRINYTF. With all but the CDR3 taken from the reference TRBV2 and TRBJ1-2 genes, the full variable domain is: EPEVTQTPSHQVTQMGQEVILRCVPISNHLYFYWYRQILGQKVEFLVSFYNNEISEKSEIFDDQFSVERPDGSNFTLKIRSTKLEDSAMYFCASSKDRGRINYTFGSGTRLTVV.